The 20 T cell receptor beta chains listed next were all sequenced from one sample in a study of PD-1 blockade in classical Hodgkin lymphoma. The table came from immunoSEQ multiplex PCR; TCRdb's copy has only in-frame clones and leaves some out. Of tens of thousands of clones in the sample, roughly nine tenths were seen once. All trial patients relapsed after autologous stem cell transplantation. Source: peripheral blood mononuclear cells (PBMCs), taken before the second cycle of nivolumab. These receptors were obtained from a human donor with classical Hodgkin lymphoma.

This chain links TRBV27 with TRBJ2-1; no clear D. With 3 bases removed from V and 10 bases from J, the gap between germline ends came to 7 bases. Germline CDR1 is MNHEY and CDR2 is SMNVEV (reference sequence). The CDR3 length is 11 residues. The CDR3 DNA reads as TGTGCCAGCAGTTTCGGTAAAGAGCAGTTCTTC. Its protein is CASSFGKEQFF.

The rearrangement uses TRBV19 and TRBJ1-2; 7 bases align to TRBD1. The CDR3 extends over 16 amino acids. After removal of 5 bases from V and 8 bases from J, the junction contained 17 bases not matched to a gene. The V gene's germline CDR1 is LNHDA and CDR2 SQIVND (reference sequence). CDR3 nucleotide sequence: TGTGCCAGTAGTTTCCTAAGAGGACAGGATATCGGCGGCTACACCTTC. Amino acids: CASSFLRGQDIGGYTF.

For the CDR3, the DNA is TGTGCCAGCAGCTTGAATCCCAGGGGGCCGTCTGAAGCTTTCTTT. Translation gives CASSLNPRGPSEAFF. The chain links TRBV5-6 to TRBJ1-1; 8 bases line up with TRBD1. The germline gives CDR1 SGHDT, CDR2 YYEEEE. CDR3 length: 15 amino acids. The trim removed 1 base at V and 6 bases at J, leaving 8 bases unmatched.

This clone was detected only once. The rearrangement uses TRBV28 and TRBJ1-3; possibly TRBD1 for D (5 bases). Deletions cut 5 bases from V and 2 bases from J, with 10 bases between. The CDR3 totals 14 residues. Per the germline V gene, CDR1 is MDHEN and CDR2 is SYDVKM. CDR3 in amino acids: CASSNLGAGNTIYF. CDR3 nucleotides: TGTGCCAGCAGTAACCTGGGGGCTGGAAACACCATATATTTT.

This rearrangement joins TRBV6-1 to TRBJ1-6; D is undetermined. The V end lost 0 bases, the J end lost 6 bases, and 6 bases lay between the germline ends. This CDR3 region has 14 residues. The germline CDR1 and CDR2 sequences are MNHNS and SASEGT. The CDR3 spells CASSEAGINSPLHF. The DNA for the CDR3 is TGTGCCAGCAGTGAAGCGGGAATTAATTCACCCCTCCACTTT.

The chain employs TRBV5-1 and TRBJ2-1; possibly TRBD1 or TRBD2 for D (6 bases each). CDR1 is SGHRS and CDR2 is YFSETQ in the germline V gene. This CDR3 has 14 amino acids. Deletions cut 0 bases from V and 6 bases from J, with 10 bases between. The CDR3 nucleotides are TGCGCCAGCAGCTTGGAGGGGGGACTCAATGAGCAGTTCTTC. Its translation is CASSLEGGLNEQFF. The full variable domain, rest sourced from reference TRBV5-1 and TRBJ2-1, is KAGVTQTPRYLIKTRGQQVTLSCSPISGHRSVSWYQQTPGQGLQFLFEYFSETQRNKGNFPGRFSGRQFSNSRSEMNVSTLELGDSALYLCASSLEGGLNEQFFGPGTRLTVL.

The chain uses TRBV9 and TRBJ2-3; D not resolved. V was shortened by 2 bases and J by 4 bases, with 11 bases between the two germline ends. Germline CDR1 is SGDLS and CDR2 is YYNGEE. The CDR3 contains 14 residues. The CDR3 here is CASSVEPSSDTQYF. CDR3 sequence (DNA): TGTGCCAGCAGCGTCGAGCCTTCCTCAGATACGCAGTATTTT.

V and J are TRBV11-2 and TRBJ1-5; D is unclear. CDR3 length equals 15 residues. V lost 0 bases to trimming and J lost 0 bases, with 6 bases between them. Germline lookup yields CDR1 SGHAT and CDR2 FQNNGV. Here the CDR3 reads CASSLDRYSNQPQHF. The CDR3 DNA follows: TGTGCCAGCAGCTTAGATCGGTATAGCAATCAGCCCCAGCATTTT.

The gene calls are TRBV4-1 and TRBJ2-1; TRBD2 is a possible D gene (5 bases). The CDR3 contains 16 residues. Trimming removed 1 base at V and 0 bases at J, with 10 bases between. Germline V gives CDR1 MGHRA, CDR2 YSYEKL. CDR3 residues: CASSQVPADSYNEQFF. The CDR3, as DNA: TGCGCCAGCAGCCAAGTCCCAGCGGACTCCTACAATGAGCAGTTCTTC.

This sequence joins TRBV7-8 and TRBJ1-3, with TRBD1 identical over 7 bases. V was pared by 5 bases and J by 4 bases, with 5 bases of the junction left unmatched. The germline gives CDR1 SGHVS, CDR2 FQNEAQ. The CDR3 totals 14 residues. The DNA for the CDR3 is TGTGCCAGCAGCAACAGGGGTCCCGGAAACACCATATATTTT. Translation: CASSNRGPGNTIYF.

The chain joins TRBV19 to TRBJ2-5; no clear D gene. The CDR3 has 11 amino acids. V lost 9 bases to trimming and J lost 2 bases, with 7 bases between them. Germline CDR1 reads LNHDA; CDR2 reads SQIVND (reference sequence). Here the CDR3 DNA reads TGTGCCAGGGTGGCGCAAGAGACCCAGTACTTC. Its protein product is CARVAQETQYF.

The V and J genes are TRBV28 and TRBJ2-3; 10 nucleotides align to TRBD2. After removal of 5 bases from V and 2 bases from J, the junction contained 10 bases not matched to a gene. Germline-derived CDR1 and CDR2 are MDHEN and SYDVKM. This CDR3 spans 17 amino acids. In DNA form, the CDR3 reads TGTGCCAGCAGTACCGTCTTAGCGGGGGGCCACACAGATACGCAGTATTTT. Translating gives CASSTVLAGGHTDTQYF.

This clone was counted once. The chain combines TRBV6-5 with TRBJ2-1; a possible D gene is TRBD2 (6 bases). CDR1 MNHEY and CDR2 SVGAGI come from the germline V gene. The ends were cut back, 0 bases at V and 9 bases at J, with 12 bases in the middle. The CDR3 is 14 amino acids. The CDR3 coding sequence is TGTGCCAGCAGTTACTCGACCTGGGGAGGTGAGCAGTTCTTC. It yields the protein CASSYSTWGGEQFF.

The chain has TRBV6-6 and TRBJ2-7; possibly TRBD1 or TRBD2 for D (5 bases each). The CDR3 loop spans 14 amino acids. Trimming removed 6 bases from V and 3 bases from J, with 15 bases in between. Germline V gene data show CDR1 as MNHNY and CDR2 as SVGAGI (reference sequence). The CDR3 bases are TGTGCCAGCAGCCGGGACGGCTCCCACTACGAGCAGTACTTC. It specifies CASSRDGSHYEQYF.

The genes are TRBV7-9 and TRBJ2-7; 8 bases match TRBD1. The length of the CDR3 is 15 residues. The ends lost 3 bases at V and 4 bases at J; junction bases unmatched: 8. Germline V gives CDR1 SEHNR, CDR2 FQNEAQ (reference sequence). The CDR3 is CASSLGGQEYYEQYF. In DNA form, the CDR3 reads TGTGCCAGCAGCTTGGGGGGACAGGAATATTACGAGCAGTACTTC.

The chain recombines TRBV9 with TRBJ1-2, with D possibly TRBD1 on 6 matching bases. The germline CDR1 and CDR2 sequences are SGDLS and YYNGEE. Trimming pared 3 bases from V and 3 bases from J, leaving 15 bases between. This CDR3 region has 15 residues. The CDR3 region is CASSGGAGGYYGYTF. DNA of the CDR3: TGTGCCAGCAGCGGGGGGGCAGGAGGATACTATGGCTACACCTTC.

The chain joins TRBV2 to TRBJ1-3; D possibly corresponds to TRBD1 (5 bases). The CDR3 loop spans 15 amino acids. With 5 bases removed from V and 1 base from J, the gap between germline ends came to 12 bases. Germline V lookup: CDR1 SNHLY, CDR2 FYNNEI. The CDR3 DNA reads TGTGCCAGCAGTTTTAGGGGAGTATCTGGAAACACCATATATTTT. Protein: CASSFRGVSGNTIYF.

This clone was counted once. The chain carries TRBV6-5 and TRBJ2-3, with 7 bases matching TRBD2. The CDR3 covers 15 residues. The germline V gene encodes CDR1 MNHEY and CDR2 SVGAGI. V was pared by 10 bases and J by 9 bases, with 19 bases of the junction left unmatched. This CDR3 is CAIHGEAGPRETQYF. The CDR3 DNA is TGTGCCATCCATGGTGAAGCGGGGCCTCGGGAAACGCAGTATTTT.

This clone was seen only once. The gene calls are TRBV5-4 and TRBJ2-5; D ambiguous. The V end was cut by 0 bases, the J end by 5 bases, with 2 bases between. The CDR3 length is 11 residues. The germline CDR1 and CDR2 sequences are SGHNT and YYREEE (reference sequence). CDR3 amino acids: CASSLAETQYF. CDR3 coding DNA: TGTGCCAGCAGCTTGGCGGAGACCCAGTACTTC. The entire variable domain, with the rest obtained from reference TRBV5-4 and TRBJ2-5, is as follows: ETGVTQSPTHLIKTRGQQVTLRCSSQSGHNTVSWYQQALGQGPQFIFQYYREEENGRGNFPPRFSGLQFPNYSSELNVNALELDDSALYLCASSLAETQYFGPGTRLLVL.

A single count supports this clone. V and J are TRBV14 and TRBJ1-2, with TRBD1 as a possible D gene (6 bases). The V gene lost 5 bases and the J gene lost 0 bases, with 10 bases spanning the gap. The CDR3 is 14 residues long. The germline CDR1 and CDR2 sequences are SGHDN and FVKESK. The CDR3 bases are TGTGCCAGCAGCAGGACAGTTACTAACTATGGCTACACCTTC. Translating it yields CASSRTVTNYGYTF.